The table lists the clone carrying this T cell receptor beta chain with a few counts. Its matching antigen is unknown. These data are taken from a study of early T cells in non-severe SARS-CoV-2 infection. General study results and limits: Database matching using VDJdb favored anti-spike CD8 responses, with private and CD4 specificities left missing.

CDR3 size: 13 residues. Germline trimming cut 7 bases from V and 5 bases from J; bases unmatched to any gene: 10. Germline V gives CDR1 SQVTM, CDR2 ANQGSEA. Individual cDNA molecules carried attached unique molecular identifiers. TCRdb re-analysed the 5' RACE reads in MiXCR, keeping a single row per CDR3 protein. The table lists roughly 56,000 distinct CDR3 sequences, under 8.5% of them singletons. The clonotype comes from an adult who was a healthcare worker with PCR-confirmed SARS-CoV-2 infection or an uninfected control (not recorded which). Sample: whole blood. This rearrangement joins TRBV29-1 to TRBJ1-1, with 7 bases identical to TRBD1. The CDR3 nucleotides are TGCAGCGCGGACCGACAGGGACGAACTGAAGCTTTCTTT. The encoded protein is CSADRQGRTEAFF.